This T cell receptor (beta chain) was documented in a study of T-cell reconstitution after alpha-beta-depleted transplantation in children. Preparation of the TCRbeta library involved a method that used unique molecular identifiers. TCRdb re-analysed the PCR reads in MiXCR, keeping a single row per CDR3 protein. The data show about 400,000 distinct CDR3 sequences, approximately 20% seen once. The specimen comprised PBMCs from the stem cell graft donor, sampled from the stem cell graft. The TCR sequence derives from a human donor who donated a stem cell graft to a child with acute myeloid leukemia.

The CDR3 reads CSATPTISTDTQYF. In DNA form, the CDR3 reads TGCAGTGCCACCCCGACTATTAGCACAGATACGCAGTATTTT. The rearrangement links TRBV20-1 to TRBJ2-3, with D possibly TRBD2 on 5 matching bases. V lost 6 bases and J 0 bases, leaving 13 bases between the germline ends. Germline CDR1 DFQATT, CDR2 SNEGSKA (reference sequence). The CDR3 totals 14 residues.